The 27 T cell receptor beta chains given below trace back to one sample, sequenced in a study of blood T cell repertoires in COVID-19. Method: immunoSEQ multiplex PCR; TCRdb's copy keeps in-frame clones and lacks some. The table includes about 270,000 clones, roughly 88% detected once. The sequenced sample consisted of PBMCs or T cells enriched from blood (not recorded which). These receptors originate from a woman in her 40s with acute COVID-19.

The chain joins TRBV2 to TRBJ1-2; tentative D call: TRBD1 (5 bases). In germline, CDR1 is SNHLY, CDR2 FYNNEI. The ends were cut back, 3 bases at V and 5 bases at J, with 13 bases in the middle. The CDR3 totals 14 residues. The chain's CDR3 is CASSEQGGEYGYTF. The CDR3 DNA is TGTGCCAGCAGTGAGCAGGGAGGGGAATATGGCTACACCTTC.

The chain links TRBV2 to TRBJ1-5; 7 positions match TRBD1. The CDR3 has 13 amino acids. V gave up 7 bases and J gave up 7 bases; unmatched junction bases: 7. In germline, CDR1 is SNHLY, CDR2 FYNNEI. This chain's CDR3 is CASKDRVSQPQHF. The CDR3 DNA reads as TGTGCCAGCAAAGACAGGGTCAGCCAGCCCCAGCATTTT.

The chain links TRBV28 to TRBJ2-7; a possible D gene is TRBD2 (7 bases). The CDR3 has 14 amino acids. V lost 6 bases and J 6 bases, leaving 18 bases between the germline ends. Germline CDR1 MDHEN, CDR2 SYDVKM. DNA for the CDR3: TGTGCCAGCAGCGGGGGGACAATAGCGGTCGAGCAGTACTTC. The encoded protein is CASSGGTIAVEQYF.

V is TRBV29-1 and J is TRBJ2-1; D perhaps matches TRBD2 (5 bases). V shed 4 bases and J shed 5 bases, with 15 bases lying between them. The germline V gene has CDR1 SQVTM and CDR2 ANQGSEA. The CDR3 covers 14 residues. CDR3 sequence: CSVGSSGGNNEQFF. The CDR3, as DNA: TGCAGCGTTGGTTCGAGCGGTGGGAACAATGAGCAGTTCTTC.

The chain joins TRBV11-2 to TRBJ2-1; no clear D gene. This CDR3 is built from 14 residues. V was trimmed by 5 bases and J by 3 bases, leaving 11 bases between them. Germline CDR1 SGHAT, CDR2 FQNNGV. For the CDR3, the DNA is TGTGCCAGCAGCCGCATGGGCATCTACAATGAGCAGTTCTTC. Its protein product is CASSRMGIYNEQFF.

The chain uses TRBV7-9 and TRBJ1-3; D gene uncertain. Trimming left V 1 base short and J 7 bases short, with 20 bases between. The CDR3 has 17 residues. The V gene's germline CDR1 is SEHNR and CDR2 FQNEAQ (reference sequence). CDR3 DNA sequence: TGTGCCAGCAGCTTAGAGAGGCGACGCCCGGGAATGAACACCATATATTTT. It specifies CASSLERRRPGMNTIYF.

The V and J genes are TRBV6-5 and TRBJ1-5; 8 nucleotides agree with TRBD1. V lost 5 bases and J lost 5; bases outside the gene matches: 8. The CDR3 spans 15 residues. Germline V gene sequence: CDR1 MNHEY, CDR2 SVGAGI. The CDR3 DNA is TGTGCCAGCAGTATCGACAGGGGTCCTTATCAGCCCCAGCATTTT. The encoded protein is CASSIDRGPYQPQHF.

The count of this clone is one. V gene TRBV7-2 combines with J gene TRBJ1-2; possible D gene TRBD1, 5 bases. The CDR3 is 13 residues long. Germline assignment: CDR1 SGHTA and CDR2 FQGNSA. Trimming stripped 5 bases from V and 7 bases from J, with 14 bases between. The CDR3 loop is CASSGGEMGGYTF. The DNA of the CDR3 is TGTGCCAGCAGCGGGGGGGAAATGGGTGGCTACACCTTC.

The chain has TRBV6-5 and TRBJ2-1; possible D gene TRBD1, 6 bases. V lost 10 bases and J 3 bases, leaving 19 bases between the germline ends. CDR1 is MNHEY, CDR2 SVGAGI, per germline. The CDR3 is made up of 15 amino acids. The CDR3 DNA follows: TGTGCCACCTCTGGGGCTGGGGGCCTCTACAATGAGCAGTTCTTC. Translated: CATSGAGGLYNEQFF.

This chain uses TRBV5-1 with TRBJ1-6; the match to TRBD1 covers 7 bases. V lost 0 bases to trimming and J lost 4 bases; unmatched junction nucleotides: 13. This CDR3 is built from 19 residues. CDR1 and CDR2 from the germline V gene are SGHRS and YFSETQ. The CDR3, as DNA: TGCGCCAGCAGCTTGGTGGTCACAGGGGAGAGGGATTATAATTCACCCCTCCACTTT. Protein: CASSLVVTGERDYNSPLHF.

The rearrangement joins TRBV15 to TRBJ2-7, with D possibly matching TRBD2 (6 bases). The CDR3 runs to 15 residues. With 5 bases removed from V and 0 bases from J, the gap between germline ends came to 14 bases. Germline-derived CDR1 and CDR2 are LNHNV and YYDKDF (reference sequence). DNA for the CDR3: TGTGCCACCAGCCGGGACTTTTCCAGCTCCTACGAGCAGTACTTC. Its protein product is CATSRDFSSSYEQYF.

The chain joins TRBV30 to TRBJ2-5; 15 nucleotides line up with TRBD2. Germline-derived CDR1 and CDR2 are GTSNPN and SVGIG (reference sequence). CDR3 size: 17 residues. V was clipped by 2 bases and J by 4 bases; unmatched bases: 8. CDR3 residues: CAWSLTGLAGGGETQYF. CDR3 DNA: TGTGCCTGGAGTCTTACCGGACTAGCGGGAGGGGGAGAGACCCAGTACTTC.

The genes are TRBV4-2 and TRBJ2-5, with 10 bases identical to TRBD1. CDR1 is LGHNA and CDR2 is YNFKEQ in the germline V gene. The ends lost 2 bases at V and 5 bases at J; junction bases unmatched: 14. CDR3 length equals 18 residues. This CDR3 is CASSQPIIRQGASETQYF. In DNA form, the CDR3 reads TGTGCCAGCAGCCAACCGATAATAAGACAGGGGGCATCGGAGACCCAGTACTTC.

This rearrangement joins TRBV5-4 to TRBJ1-5; D gene ambiguous. Trimming stripped 2 bases from V and 5 bases from J, with 11 bases between. The CDR3 runs 14 residues. CDR1 is SGHNT and CDR2 is YYREEE in the germline V gene (reference sequence). The CDR3 region is CASSLGGVDQPQHF. CDR3 bases: TGTGCCAGCAGCTTAGGCGGGGTAGATCAGCCCCAGCATTTT. Drawing the rest from reference TRBV5-4 and TRBJ1-5, the complete variable domain is ETGVTQSPTHLIKTRGQQVTLRCSSQSGHNTVSWYQQALGQGPQFIFQYYREEENGRGNFPPRFSGLQFPNYSSELNVNALELDDSALYLCASSLGGVDQPQHFGDGTRLSIL.

The V call is TRBV7-2, the J call TRBJ2-3; D is perhaps TRBD1 (6 bases). Per the germline V gene, CDR1 is SGHTA and CDR2 is FQGNSA. The V end was cut by 5 bases, the J end by 1 base, with 10 bases between. The CDR3 runs to 14 residues. The CDR3 bases are TGTGCCAGCAGCCCGGGACATCGCACAGATACGCAGTATTTT. Translation gives CASSPGHRTDTQYF.

This sequence joins TRBV11-3 and TRBJ2-1; 9 positions agree with TRBD2. CDR3 size: 18 residues. V lost 1 base and J lost 0; bases outside the gene matches: 7. CDR1 SGHNT and CDR2 YENEEA come from the germline V gene. The DNA for the CDR3 is TGTGCCAGCAGCTTAGGGGGGACTAGCCTTAGCTCCTACAATGAGCAGTTCTTC. Encoded protein: CASSLGGTSLSSYNEQFF.

This rearrangement joins TRBV4-1 to TRBJ2-5; D is perhaps TRBD2 (5 bases). The CDR3 extends over 13 amino acids. V gave up 1 base and J gave up 4 bases, with 7 bases separating them. Per the germline V gene, CDR1 is MGHRA and CDR2 is YSYEKL. The CDR3 reads CASSQAGTETQYF. Written as DNA, the CDR3 is TGCGCCAGCAGCCAAGCGGGAACAGAGACCCAGTACTTC.

J is TRBJ2-5 and V is TRBV5-1, with D possibly matching TRBD1 (6 bases). The CDR3 contains 14 residues. In germline, CDR1 is SGHRS, CDR2 YFSETQ. V lost 4 bases and J 3 bases, leaving 13 bases between the germline ends. This CDR3 reads CASSRGGSEETQYF. The CDR3 DNA sequence: TGCGCCAGCAGCAGAGGGGGTTCGGAAGAGACCCAGTACTTC.

The chain joins TRBV6-6 to TRBJ1-5; tentatively, D is TRBD1 (6 bases). V was shortened by 5 bases and J by 3 bases, with 11 bases between the two germline ends. This CDR3 comprises 14 residues. Germline V gives CDR1 MNHNY, CDR2 SVGAGI (reference sequence). The CDR3 nucleotides read TGTGCCAGCAGTAAAGGACAGCACAATCAGCCCCAGCATTTT. Its translation is CASSKGQHNQPQHF.

V is TRBV9 and J is TRBJ2-2; 7 bases map to TRBD2. V trimming: 3 bases; J trimming: 2 bases; junction bases outside the gene matches: 10. This CDR3 contains 17 residues. Germline values: CDR1 SGDLS, CDR2 YYNGEE. CDR3: CASSALVAGVNTGELFF. CDR3 in DNA: TGTGCCAGCAGCGCCCTAGTGGCGGGAGTAAACACCGGGGAGCTGTTTTTT. Variable domain in full (rest from reference TRBV9 and TRBJ2-2): DSGVTQTPKHLITATGQRVTLRCSPRSGDLSVYWYQQSLDQGLQFLIQYYNGEERAKGNILERFSAQQFPDLHSELNLSSLELGDSALYFCASSALVAGVNTGELFFGEGSRLTVL.

The chain has TRBV15 and TRBJ2-3; TRBD2 might be the D (5 bases). Germline V gene data show CDR1 as LNHNV and CDR2 as YYDKDF (reference sequence). The CDR3 extends over 16 amino acids. Trimming shortened V by 0 bases and J by 0 bases, and 10 bases separated the two germline ends. The CDR3, as DNA: TGTGCCACCAGCAGAGATCGGGGTTTTAGCACAGATACGCAGTATTTT. Its translation: CATSRDRGFSTDTQYF. Full variable domain (rest looked up from reference TRBV15 and TRBJ2-3): DAMVIQNPRYQVTQFGKPVTLSCSQTLNHNVMYWYQQKSSQAPKLLFHYYDKDFNNEADTPDNFQSRRPNTSFCFLDIRSPGLGDTAMYLCATSRDRGFSTDTQYFGPGTRLTVL.

The chain couples TRBV15 to TRBJ2-3, with D maybe TRBD2 (5 bases). Trimming cost V 7 bases and J 4 bases, with 12 bases left between them. The CDR3 consists of 13 residues. CDR1 is LNHNV, CDR2 YYDKDF, per germline (reference sequence). CDR3 region: CATNARAPDTQYF. In DNA form, the CDR3 reads TGTGCCACCAACGCGAGGGCCCCAGATACGCAGTATTTT.

This chain uses TRBV5-4 with TRBJ2-1, with a possible D match to TRBD1 (6 bases). Trimming shortened V by 2 bases and J by 5 bases, and 11 bases separated the two germline ends. The CDR3 is 14 amino acids. Germline values: CDR1 SGHNT, CDR2 YYREEE (reference sequence). CDR3 nucleotides: TGTGCCAGCAGCTTAATACAGGGAAACAATGAGCAGTTCTTC. It specifies CASSLIQGNNEQFF.

The V gene is TRBV28, the J gene TRBJ1-4; perhaps TRBD1 as D (5 bases). The germline V gene encodes CDR1 MDHEN and CDR2 SYDVKM. This CDR3 is built from 15 residues. The V gene lost 3 bases and the J gene lost 5 bases, with 13 bases spanning the gap. The CDR3 DNA sequence: TGTGCCAGCAGTTTTCCCGGGGGAGGGAATGAAAAACTGTTTTTT. It codes for CASSFPGGGNEKLFF.

This chain uses TRBV28 with TRBJ1-5; 7 bases agree with TRBD1. From germline, CDR1 is MDHEN and CDR2 SYDVKM. This CDR3 contains 13 residues. CDR3 nucleotides: TGTGCTACCAGGGGGGCGGGCAATCAGCCCCAGCATTTT. Its translation is CATRGAGNQPQHF.

This sequence joins TRBV2 and TRBJ2-3; 8 bases fit TRBD2. CDR3 length: 15 residues. CDR1 SNHLY and CDR2 FYNNEI come from the germline V gene. V shed 6 bases, J shed 0 bases, and the junction held 5 bases outside the gene matches. The DNA of the CDR3 is TGTGCCAGCAGGTTAACTAGCGGAAGCACAGATACGCAGTATTTT. Translation: CASRLTSGSTDTQYF.

This chain connects TRBV11-3 to TRBJ2-2; D is perhaps TRBD2 (7 bases). V was shortened by 5 bases and J by 3 bases, with 10 bases between the two germline ends. The CDR3 has 14 residues. CDR1 and CDR2 from the germline V gene are SGHNT and YENEEA. The CDR3 is CASSRGGDTGELFF. DNA for the CDR3: TGTGCCAGCAGCCGAGGGGGGGACACCGGGGAGCTGTTTTTT.